One sample yielded the 22 T cell receptor beta chains listed below, sequenced in a study of T cell responses to AZD1222 COVID-19 vaccine (dated by TCRdb to 2020 to 2023). Libraries were made using the immunoSEQ multiplex PCR assay. The immuneACCESS repertoire file appears here via TCRdb, limited to in-frame rearrangements. These files lack a portion of the clones; in checked studies, under half of the deficit traces to unresolved V genes, and the cause of the others is not known. This sample comprises 150,000 to 200,000 clones, roughly 94% of them detected only once. 0.64% of the sample is held by the ten biggest clonotypes. The time point label, read with the paper, signifies: baseline before first vaccination. Specimen: peripheral blood, collected on day 0 of AZD1222 vaccination. Receptors originate from an adult in good health.

The chain is built from TRBV7-9 and TRBJ2-7; 8 bases are shared with TRBD2. Germline CDR1 SEHNR, CDR2 FQNEAQ (reference sequence). This CDR3 spans 15 amino acids. J lost 1 base, V lost 0 bases, and 2 bases had no gene match. CDR3 in DNA: TGTGCCAGCAGCTTAGCAGCGGGAGTGTCCTACGAGCAGTACTTC. Translated: CASSLAAGVSYEQYF.

This rearrangement joins TRBV5-4 to TRBJ2-5; possible D gene TRBD1, 5 bases. From germline, CDR1 is SGHNT and CDR2 YYREEE (reference sequence). The CDR3 is 14 residues long. With 1 base removed from V and 5 bases from J, the gap between germline ends came to 12 bases. CDR3 loop: CASSLYQGRETQYF. In nucleotides, the CDR3 is TGTGCCAGCAGCTTGTATCAGGGTCGGGAGACCCAGTACTTC.

This chain uses TRBV11-2 with TRBJ1-1; no reliable D call. V lost 2 bases and J 0 bases, leaving 7 bases between the germline ends. The CDR3 length is 14 residues. Germline V lookup: CDR1 SGHAT, CDR2 FQNNGV. CDR3 nucleotides: TGTGCCAGCAGCTTAACTGGGGTGAACACTGAAGCTTTCTTT. It encodes CASSLTGVNTEAFF.

This clone came up once. The gene calls are TRBV28 and TRBJ1-4; unclear D gene. V lost 1 base to trimming and J lost 7 bases, with 4 bases between them. This CDR3 is built from 12 residues. Germline V CDR1 and CDR2: MDHEN, SYDVKM. The CDR3 spells CASSLLTEKLFF. The DNA of the CDR3 is TGTGCCAGCAGTTTATTAACTGAAAAACTGTTTTTT.

This chain links TRBV19 with TRBJ2-5; possible D gene TRBD2, 6 bases. This CDR3 comprises 16 residues. From germline, CDR1 is LNHDA and CDR2 SQIVND (reference sequence). Trimming shortened V by 2 bases and J by 2 bases, and 15 bases separated the two germline ends. CDR3 nucleotides: TGTGCCAGTAGTATAAGGCTAGCGTGGGGGCAAGAGACCCAGTACTTC. Protein product: CASSIRLAWGQETQYF.

The chain employs TRBV10-3 and TRBJ2-7; no clear D gene. The CDR3 totals 13 residues. V lost 6 bases to trimming and J lost 2 bases, with 11 bases between them. CDR1 is ENHRY, CDR2 SYGVKD, per germline. CDR3 coding DNA: TGTGCCATCAGCCCAACTCAGCCCTACGAGCAGTACTTC. Translation: CAISPTQPYEQYF.

The V call is TRBV2, the J call TRBJ2-7; D unclear. CDR1 SNHLY and CDR2 FYNNEI come from the germline V gene. The length of the CDR3 is 12 residues. V was cut by 7 bases and J by 2 bases, with 9 bases left in between. The CDR3 DNA is TGTGCCAGCATTTCCTGGGCCTACGAGCAGTACTTC. Amino acids: CASISWAYEQYF.

The chain recombines TRBV28 with TRBJ1-5, with TRBD1 identical over 7 bases. CDR1 is MDHEN and CDR2 is SYDVKM in the germline V gene. V lost 5 bases to trimming and J lost 2 bases; unmatched junction nucleotides: 3. The CDR3 length is 14 residues. CDR3 in DNA: TGTGCCAGCAGTGGCGGACAGGGCAATCAGCCCCAGCATTTT. This gives the protein CASSGGQGNQPQHF.

This clone was detected only once. This chain joins TRBV15 and TRBJ1-1; D unresolved. Germline loops: CDR1 LNHNV, CDR2 YYDKDF (reference sequence). CDR3 length: 15 residues. Trimming stripped 5 bases from V and 4 bases from J, with 17 bases between. The CDR3 DNA reads TGTGCCACCAGCGGCCAACTCACCGGAGGCACTGAAGCTTTCTTT. Protein: CATSGQLTGGTEAFF. The full variable domain, rest sourced from reference TRBV15 and TRBJ1-1, is DAMVIQNPRYQVTQFGKPVTLSCSQTLNHNVMYWYQQKSSQAPKLLFHYYDKDFNNEADTPDNFQSRRPNTSFCFLDIRSPGLGDTAMYLCATSGQLTGGTEAFFGQGTRLTVV.

The chain recombines TRBV19 with TRBJ1-5, with D maybe TRBD1 (5 bases). CDR3 size: 13 residues. Germline CDR1 reads LNHDA; CDR2 reads SQIVND (reference sequence). The germline V and J ends were trimmed by 4 bases and 6 bases, with 10 bases remaining between them. The CDR3 DNA is TGTGCCAGTAGTACCTTAAGGGGTCAGCCCCAGCATTTT. Its protein is CASSTLRGQPQHF.

This chain links TRBV12-3 or TRBV12-4 with TRBJ2-3; 9 nucleotides match TRBD1. Trimming removed 5 bases from V and 3 bases from J; junction bases left unmatched: 0. The CDR3 covers 13 residues. The CDR3: CASSGTGTDTQYF. The CDR3 DNA sequence: TGTGCCAGCAGTGGGACAGGGACAGATACGCAGTATTTT.

This chain joins TRBV7-2 and TRBJ2-3; 7 positions agree with TRBD2. The CDR3 spans 13 residues. The trim removed 1 base at V and 6 bases at J, leaving 1 base unmatched. The germline gives CDR1 SGHTA, CDR2 FQGNSA. CDR3 DNA: TGTGCCAGCAGCTTAGTGGGGGGGGATACGCAGTATTTT. Translated, it gives CASSLVGGDTQYF.

The chain joins TRBV28 to TRBJ2-7; D call uncertain. V was shortened by 6 bases and J by 4 bases, with 10 bases between the two germline ends. CDR1 MDHEN and CDR2 SYDVKM come from the germline V gene. The CDR3 runs 12 residues. CDR3 sequence (DNA): TGTGCCAGCAGCCCCCCGAGGTACGAGCAGTACTTC. Its translation is CASSPPRYEQYF.

This clone has only a few counts. The J gene is TRBJ1-5, the V gene TRBV7-9, with D possibly being TRBD1 (6 bases). CDR3 length: 14 residues. CDR1 and CDR2 (germline): SEHNR, FQNEAQ (reference sequence). Trimming took off 2 bases at V and 4 bases at J, with 9 bases between the two ends. CDR3 in DNA: TGTGCCAGCAGCTTACAGGACAGAAATCAGCCCCAGCATTTT. It codes for CASSLQDRNQPQHF.

The rearrangement joins TRBV21-1 to TRBJ1-1; TRBD1 is taken as the D call from the table, unchecked against the DNA. TRBV21-1 corresponds to a pseudogene. The CDR3 has 18 residues. CDR3 protein: CASSKRGTGSPADTEAFF. In DNA, the CDR3 is TGTGCCAGCAGCAAAAGGGGGACAGGGTCTCCCGCGGACACTGAAGCTTTCTTT.

The chain carries TRBV5-5 and TRBJ2-5; 8 nucleotides align to TRBD1. The germline CDR1 and CDR2 sequences are SGHKS and YYEKEE (reference sequence). Trimming took 4 bases from V and 2 from J; bases not matched to a gene: 7. This CDR3 comprises 15 residues. The DNA of the CDR3 is TGTGCCAGCAGCCTCTGGACAGGGTATCAAGAGACCCAGTACTTC. Its protein is CASSLWTGYQETQYF.

J is TRBJ1-5 and V is TRBV10-1; TRBD1 matches at 10 bases. This CDR3 comprises 16 residues. In germline, CDR1 is WNHNN, CDR2 SYGVQD (reference sequence). V lost 0 bases and J lost 4; bases outside the gene matches: 3. The CDR3 loop reads CASSESGTGDNQPQHF. The DNA for the CDR3 is TGCGCCAGCAGTGAGTCCGGGACAGGGGATAATCAGCCCCAGCATTTT.

The sample holds one count of this clone. This rearrangement joins TRBV6-1 to TRBJ2-7; no firm D call. From germline, CDR1 is MNHNS and CDR2 SASEGT. CDR3 length equals 13 residues. The V end lost 3 bases, the J end lost 6 bases, and 12 bases lay between the germline ends. CDR3 bases: TGTGCCAGCAGTGATCCTGGGCCACGCGAGCAGTACTTC. It is translated as CASSDPGPREQYF.

As regards this clone: At one end, the junction sequence differs from germline, possibly due to a read error. The chain carries TRBV10-2 and TRBJ1-3, with a tentative D call TRBD1 (5 bases). Germline CDR1 reads WSHSY; CDR2 reads SAAADI. The CDR3 is 15 amino acids. The CDR3 spells CASSESGHPFSLYHF. The CDR3 bases are TGCGCCAGCAGTGAGTCTGGACACCCATTCTCTCTTTATCATTTT.

The chain couples TRBV5-1 to TRBJ1-1; tentatively, D is TRBD1 (5 bases). The ends were cut back, 0 bases at V and 11 bases at J, with 14 bases in the middle. The germline CDR1 and CDR2 sequences are SGHRS and YFSETQ. The CDR3 is 13 residues long. The CDR3: CASSLGAGESAFF. CDR3 DNA: TGCGCCAGCAGCTTGGGAGCGGGGGAATCCGCTTTCTTT.

The CDR3 is CASSGGTRADTQYF. The CDR3 bases are TGTGCCAGCAGCGGCGGGACCCGGGCAGATACGCAGTATTTT. This chain uses TRBV11-2 with TRBJ2-3; tentatively, D is TRBD2 (6 bases). V lost 5 bases, J lost 4 bases, and 13 bases lay in between. The CDR3 loop spans 14 amino acids. From germline, CDR1 is SGHAT and CDR2 FQNNGV.

CDR3 amino acids: CASSEQGGKQPQHF. CDR3 coding DNA: TGTGCCAGCAGTGAACAGGGAGGGAAACAGCCCCAGCATTTT. The chain is built from TRBV6-1 and TRBJ1-5; maybe TRBD1 (5 bases). The V end was cut by 2 bases, the J end by 7 bases, with 12 bases between. The V gene's germline CDR1 is MNHNS and CDR2 SASEGT. The CDR3 is made up of 14 amino acids.